This section outlines one TCR beta chain sequence together with its context. Its antigen is currently not known. It has no much larger one-base neighbor in the sample; base qualities were not kept. This record belongs to a study of T-cell memory formation after mild COVID-19 (dated by TCRdb to 2020 to 2022). Context from the whole study: TCR sequence clusters from the two donors were found to be largely donor specific. Longitudinal TCRalpha and TCRbeta repertoire sequencing tracked T-cell clones expanding and contracting after mild COVID-19 in a couple of donors. Two young, previously healthy adult volunteers made up the cohort, one male and one female.

Sequencing instrument: Illumina NovaSeq 6000. Using 5'RACE with constant-segment primers, TCRalpha and TCRbeta cDNA libraries were constructed, with sample barcodes and unique molecular identifiers added in the process. Trizol reagent was used to extract RNA from every sample. Library amplification was performed in two PCR steps, and a second sample barcode and Illumina TruSeq adapters were introduced in the second step. The libraries were sequenced on an Illumina NovaSeq using 2 x 150 bp paired-end reads. Concerning the study's data processing: Reads were demultiplexed and collapsed into UMI-guided consensus sequences with migec v1.2.7. Using mixcr v2.1.11, UMI consensuses were aligned to TRA and TRB V and J templates and then assembled into clonotypes. Clonotypes were classified as expanded or contracted when called significant by both edgeR and NoisET, with noise models trained on biological replicates. For edgeR calls, the thresholds were a false discovery rate-adjusted p below 0.01 and a log2 fold-change of 1. As an exploratory analysis of dynamics, max-normalized trajectories of the 1000 most abundant clonotypes were examined with PCA combined with hierarchical clustering. Each responding clone was given a CD4 or CD8 phenotype based on the CD4+ and CD8+ repertoires, which had been sequenced separately. In TCRdb, the public reads were trimmed at Q25 with fastp and aligned with MiXCR, with productive beta chains retained. Identical CDR3 proteins give one entry, which carries the most common genes and DNA. The authors' filters were not applied to this entry. Present in this sample are approximately 400,000 distinct CDR3 sequences, 15% to 20% of which were seen just once. Roughly 21% of the sample lies in the top ten.

PBMCs were isolated by Ficoll-Paque density gradient centrifugation. Based on the germline V gene, the CDR1 and CDR2 sequences are KGHDR and SFDVKD. A distance of 7 bases separates the germline ends of V and J, which lose 7 bases and 2 bases respectively. Measured from the cysteine to the phenylalanine, the CDR3 is 13 residues long. Only CDR3 DNA is held: 39 bases, read in frame from base 1. Results the study describes overall, beyond this receptor: The study covered only a couple of mild cases, and larger cohorts including severe cases with pre-infection samples were considered necessary. Contracting CD4+ clones were found mainly in CM and EM memory subsets, while CD8+ clones were enriched in EMRA. Clones contracting from day 15 to 85 had balanced CD4/CD8 phenotypes, while a second wave expanding from day 15 to 37 was biased towards CD4+. Whether the second-wave clones peaking on day 37 were SARS-CoV-2 specific was not confirmed. Some responding clones were detected in pre-infection memory, which suggested that pre-existing cross-reactive memory T cells had joined the SARS-CoV-2 response.

The clonotype comes from a man aged 18 to 29 who had mild COVID-19 (a few samples of this study predate the infection). The sample titles of this study are shuffled in the database, so cell type and time point are left out; the donor was told from shared clones. The sequencing input was PBMCs or a T cell subset sorted from them (not recorded which). The V and J genes are TRBV24-1 and TRBJ2-2; there is no confident call for the D gene. The DNA sequence is given as TGTGCCACCAGCTTTACAAACACCGGGGAGCTGTTTTTT. It translates to CATSFTNTGELFF.